This paragraph covers one TCR beta chain sequence. This clone came up once. What this receptor recognizes is not known. Nothing much larger sits one base from this clone, and base qualities are not available. The sample is drawn from a study of OX40 agonist ivuxolimab in advanced cancers. Some background on the complete study: The costimulatory receptor OX40 (CD134) was targeted by ivuxolimab, a fully human IgG2 agonistic monoclonal antibody. Prior anti-PD-1, anti-PD-L1 or anti-CTLA-4 therapy was permitted, and approximately 41% of dose-escalation patients had received checkpoint inhibitors. Of the 50 to 55 patients in dose escalation, 19 had hepatocellular carcinoma, about 15 had melanoma, 9 had renal cell carcinoma and 9 had head and neck cancer. Partial responses occurred in three dose-escalation patients, of whom one had hepatocellular carcinoma and two had cutaneous melanoma. The paper covers the monotherapy dose-escalation part of the phase I ivuxolimab trial, which included N of about 50 patients. In the dose-escalation cohort, 75% to 90% of patients were male, and the mean age was roughly 56 years with a range of about 20 to 79. Intravenous ivuxolimab was administered to patients every 2 weeks at six dose levels: 0.01, 0.1, 0.3, 1.5, 3 and 10 mg/kg. The point of sequencing TCRbeta in the periphery was to test whether ivuxolimab changed TCR sequence diversity and drove clonal T-cell expansion.

For sequencing of the TCRbeta CDR3 region, genomic DNA was extracted from the sorted cells. TCRbeta CDR3 regions were sequenced using the immunoSEQ Assay. TCRdb obtained this table from immuneACCESS and retained in-frame rearrangements with V and J assigned. These tables miss some clones; where compared with another copy, unresolved V genes account for less than half of the shortfall, and the remainder is unexplained. This sample is represented by over 70,000 clones; approximately 86% of them were singletons. Around 2% of the sample is held by the ten biggest clonotypes. General findings and caveats noted by the study authors: Clonal expansion of both CD4+ and CD8+ blood T cells was observed from baseline to week 6 at doses 0.1 to 3.0 mg/kg. Low levels of normalized T-cell clonal expansion were also shown by some nonresponding patients. The antigen specificity of the clonally expanded peripheral T cells was not determined. In the 0.1-3.0 mg/kg groups, partial responders had among the lowest normalized peripheral clonal expansion, particularly in CD8+ T cells. After ivuxolimab, more expanded clones were found on average in CD8+ T cells than in CD4+ T cells.

The trial excluded patients who had a history of autoimmune disease or were on systemic immunosuppression. Peripheral blood for TCR sequencing was collected from all dose cohorts at baseline, on cycle 4 day 1, and on cycle 7 day 1. Samples were obtained from an open-label, multicenter, first-in-human phase I dose-escalation trial of ivuxolimab. Adults with locally advanced or metastatic head and neck squamous cell, hepatocellular, melanoma or renal cell carcinoma were enrolled in the trial. CD4+ and CD8+ T cells were sorted separately from peripheral blood before TCR sequencing. The CDR3 runs 16 residues from the cysteine to the phenylalanine. The entry retains the CDR3 DNA only, 48 bases that are in frame from base 1. The V end loses 0 bases and the J end loses 0 bases, and a stretch of 9 bases separates them. CDR1 KGHSH and CDR2 LQKENI are derived from the germline V gene.

The sample was CD4+ or CD8+ T cells sorted from blood, taken in a trial of the OX40 agonist ivuxolimab. Recombination linked TRBV18 to TRBJ1-3, with the D gene not clear enough to name. The clonotype comes from an adult with an advanced solid tumor such as melanoma, head and neck, liver or kidney cancer. The base sequence is TGTGCCAGCTCACCACCGTCAGTTAGCTCTGGAAACACCATATATTTT. It codes for CASSPPSVSSGNTIYF.